Listed here are 11 T cell receptor beta chains from one sample, sequenced in a study of Ad26.COV2.S vaccination and SARS-CoV-2 variants. Indicated treatment: around 19 received Ad26.COV2.S at low or high dose, single or two shots; 5 received placebo; per-sample allocation not given. Specimen acquisition occurred on day 63 following the initial vaccine or placebo injection. Produced via immunoSEQ multiplex PCR; TCRdb's table is partial and in-frame only. The top ten hold 3% to 4% of the sample, which has approximately 400,000 clones, roughly 84% seen once. Sequenced material: peripheral blood, taken in a trial of Ad26.COV2.S vaccine versus placebo. The receptor set was obtained from a person aged 18-60 years who received the Ad26.COV2.S COVID-19 vaccine or a placebo.

The chain uses TRBV29-1 and TRBJ1-1, with D hard to call. Germline-derived CDR1 and CDR2 are SQVTM and ANQGSEA. V gave up 5 bases and J gave up 6 bases, with 13 bases separating them. This CDR3 has 12 amino acids. The CDR3 DNA follows: TGCAGCGTTTCCCGTCAGACCCCTGAAGCTTTCTTT. Protein: CSVSRQTPEAFF.

In this sample, this clone turned up once. The chain carries TRBV11-2 and TRBJ2-1, with D perhaps assigned TRBD1 or TRBD2 (5 bases each). V lost 3 bases, J lost 4 bases, and 13 bases lay in between. The CDR3 contains 15 residues. Per germline, CDR1 SGHAT and CDR2 FQNNGV. CDR3 residues: CASSLPGTIYNEQFF. DNA of the CDR3: TGTGCCAGCAGCTTGCCGGGGACGATTTACAATGAGCAGTTCTTC. Full variable domain (missing parts from reference TRBV11-2 and TRBJ2-1): EAGVAQSPRYKIIEKRQSVAFWCNPISGHATLYWYQQILGQGPKLLIQFQNNGVVDDSQLPKDRFSAERLKGVDSTLKIQPAKLEDSAVYLCASSLPGTIYNEQFFGPGTRLTVL.

The genes are TRBV11-2 and TRBJ2-1, with D possibly being TRBD1 (6 bases). Germline V gene data show CDR1 as SGHAT and CDR2 as FQNNGV. The CDR3 is made up of 15 amino acids. Trimming left V 0 bases short and J 7 bases short, with 13 bases between. The CDR3 nucleotides are TGTGCCAGCAGCTTAGATCGGGGACAAGGGAATGAGCAGTTCTTC. This sequence encodes CASSLDRGQGNEQFF.

V gene TRBV24-1 combines with J gene TRBJ2-4; D is uncertain. Germline V CDR1 and CDR2: KGHDR, SFDVKD. V was pared by 0 bases and J by 8 bases, with 4 bases between. The CDR3 is 12 amino acids. This CDR3 reads CATSDLWDIQYF. The CDR3 DNA is TGTGCCACCAGTGATTTGTGGGACATTCAGTACTTC.

The count of this clone is one. CDR3: CASSLNRGGETQYF. The CDR3 DNA is TGTGCCAGCAGCTTGAACAGGGGTGGGGAGACCCAGTACTTC. The J gene is TRBJ2-5, the V gene TRBV7-9; TRBD1 aligns across 7 bases. In germline, CDR1 is SEHNR, CDR2 FQNEAQ (reference sequence). Unmatched junction bases numbered 6, after V lost 3 bases and J lost 5 bases. The CDR3 length is 14 residues.

Here the CDR3 reads CASSEGTGRSSYNSPLHF. The CDR3 DNA reads TGTGCCAGCAGTGAGGGGACAGGGAGGAGCTCCTATAATTCACCCCTCCACTTT. The rearrangement joins TRBV6-1 to TRBJ1-6; TRBD1 matches 9 bases. This CDR3 comprises 18 residues. Trimming cost V 3 bases and J 0 bases; bases outside gene matches: 6. Germline CDR1 MNHNS, CDR2 SASEGT.

The CDR3 nucleotides are TGTGCCAGCAGTGAATATTCTAGCGATTACAATGAGCAGTTCTTC. Its translation is CASSEYSSDYNEQFF. V is TRBV25-1 and J is TRBJ2-1; D might be TRBD2 (6 bases). The germline V gene encodes CDR1 MGHDK and CDR2 SYGVNS. Trimming took 0 bases from V and 4 from J, leaving 10 bases between them. The CDR3 totals 15 residues.

CDR3 DNA: TGTGCCAGCAGTGATTCCGGGACAGGTTCTTCCCGGGAGACCCAGTACTTC. It is translated as CASSDSGTGSSRETQYF. This chain links TRBV25-1 with TRBJ2-5; 8 bases align to TRBD1. CDR1 and CDR2 (germline): MGHDK, SYGVNS. The CDR3 contains 17 residues. V dropped 3 bases and J dropped 5; count of bases not matched to a gene: 14.

The rearrangement links TRBV19 to TRBJ1-3; 8 bases agree with TRBD1. The CDR3 has 16 residues. Germline assignment: CDR1 LNHDA and CDR2 SQIVND (reference sequence). After removal of 6 bases from V and 3 bases from J, the junction contained 10 bases not matched to a gene. The CDR3 sequence is CASRRAGGAGGNTIYF. CDR3 DNA: TGTGCCAGTAGACGTGCAGGGGGCGCCGGTGGAAACACCATATATTTT.

This clone is a singleton in its sample. The chain combines TRBV27 with TRBJ1-4; 9 bases are a match to TRBD1. Germline loops: CDR1 MNHEY, CDR2 SMNVEV (reference sequence). The CDR3 is made up of 18 amino acids. J gave up 0 bases and V 5 bases, and 10 bases lay outside the gene matches. For the CDR3, the DNA is TGTGCCAGCAGTCTCTCCGGGACAGGGCGAGCAACTAATGAAAAACTGTTTTTT. It is translated as CASSLSGTGRATNEKLFF.

The V gene is TRBV12-1, the J gene TRBJ1-4. TRBV12-1 is a known pseudogene. The CDR3 runs to 14 residues. The CDR3 reads CASSSSGENEKLFF. The CDR3 DNA follows: TGTGCCAGCAGCTCCTCGGGAGAAAATGAAAAACTGTTTTTT.